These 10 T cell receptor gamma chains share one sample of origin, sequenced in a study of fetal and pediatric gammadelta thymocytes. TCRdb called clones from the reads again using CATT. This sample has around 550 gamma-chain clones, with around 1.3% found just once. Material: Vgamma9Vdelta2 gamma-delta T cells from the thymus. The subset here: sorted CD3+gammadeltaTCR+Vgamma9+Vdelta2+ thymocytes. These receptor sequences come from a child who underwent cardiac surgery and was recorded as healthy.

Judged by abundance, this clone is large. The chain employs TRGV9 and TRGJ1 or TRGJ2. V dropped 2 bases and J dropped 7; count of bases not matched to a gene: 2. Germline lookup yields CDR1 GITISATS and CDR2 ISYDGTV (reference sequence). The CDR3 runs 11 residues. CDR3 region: CALWEGYKKLF. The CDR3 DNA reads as TGTGCCTTGTGGGAGGGCTATAAGAAACTCTTT.

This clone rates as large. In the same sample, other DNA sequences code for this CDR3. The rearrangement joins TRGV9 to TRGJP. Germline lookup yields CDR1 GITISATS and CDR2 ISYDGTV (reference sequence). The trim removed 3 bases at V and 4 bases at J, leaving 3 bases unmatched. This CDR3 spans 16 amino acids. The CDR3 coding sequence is TGTGCCTTGTGGGAGCCACAAGAGTTGGGCAAAAAAATCAAGGTATTT. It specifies CALWEPQELGKKIKVF.

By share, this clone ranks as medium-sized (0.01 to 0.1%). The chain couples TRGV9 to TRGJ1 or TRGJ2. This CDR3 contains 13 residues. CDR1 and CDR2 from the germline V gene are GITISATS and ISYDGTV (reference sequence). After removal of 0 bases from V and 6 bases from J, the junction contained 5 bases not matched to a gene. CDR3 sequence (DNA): TGTGCCTTGTGGGAGGTGCACCCTTATAAGAAACTCTTT. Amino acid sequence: CALWEVHPYKKLF.

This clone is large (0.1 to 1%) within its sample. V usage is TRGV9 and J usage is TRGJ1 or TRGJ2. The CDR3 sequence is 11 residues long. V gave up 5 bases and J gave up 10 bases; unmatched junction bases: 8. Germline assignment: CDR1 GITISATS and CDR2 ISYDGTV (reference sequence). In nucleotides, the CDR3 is TGTGCCTTGTGGGGTGGGATGAAGAAACTCTTT. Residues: CALWGGMKKLF.

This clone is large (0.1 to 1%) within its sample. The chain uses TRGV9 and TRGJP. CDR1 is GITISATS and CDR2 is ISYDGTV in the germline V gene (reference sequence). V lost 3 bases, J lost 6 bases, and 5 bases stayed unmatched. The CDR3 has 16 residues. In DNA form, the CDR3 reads TGTGCCTTGTGGGAGTATCGAGAGTTGGGCAAAAAAATCAAGGTATTT. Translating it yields CALWEYRELGKKIKVF.

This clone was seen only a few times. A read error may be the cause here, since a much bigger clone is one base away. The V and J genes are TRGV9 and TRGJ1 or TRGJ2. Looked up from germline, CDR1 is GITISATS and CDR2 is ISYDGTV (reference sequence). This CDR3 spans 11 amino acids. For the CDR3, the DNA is TGTGCCTTGTGGGACGACTATAAGAACCTCTTT. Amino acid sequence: CALWDDYKNLF.

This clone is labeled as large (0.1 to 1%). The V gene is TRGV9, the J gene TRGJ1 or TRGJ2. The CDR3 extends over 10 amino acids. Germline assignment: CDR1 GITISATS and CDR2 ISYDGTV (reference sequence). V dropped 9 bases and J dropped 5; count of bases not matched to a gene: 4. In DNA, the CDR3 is TGTGCCTTGGGACATTATAAGAAACTCTTT. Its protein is CALGHYKKLF.

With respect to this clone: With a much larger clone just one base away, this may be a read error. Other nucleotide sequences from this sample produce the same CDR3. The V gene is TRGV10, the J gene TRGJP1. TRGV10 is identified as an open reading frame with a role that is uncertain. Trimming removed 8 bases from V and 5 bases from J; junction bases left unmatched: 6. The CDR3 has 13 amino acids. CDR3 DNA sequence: TGTGCTGCGTGGGCACTAACTGGTTGGTTCAAGATATTT. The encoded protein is CAAWALTGWFKIF.

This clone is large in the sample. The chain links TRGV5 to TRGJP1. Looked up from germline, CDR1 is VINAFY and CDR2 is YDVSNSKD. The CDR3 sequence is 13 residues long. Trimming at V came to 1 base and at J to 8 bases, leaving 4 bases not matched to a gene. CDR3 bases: TGTGCCACCTGGGACAGTCCAGGTTGGTTCAAGATATTT. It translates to CATWDSPGWFKIF.

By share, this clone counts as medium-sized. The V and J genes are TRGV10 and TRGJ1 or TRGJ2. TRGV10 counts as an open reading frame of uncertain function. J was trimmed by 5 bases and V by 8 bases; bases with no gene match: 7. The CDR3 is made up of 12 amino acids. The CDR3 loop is CAAWDYDYKKLF. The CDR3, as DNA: TGTGCTGCGTGGGATTATGATTATAAGAAACTCTTT.